Reported below is one T cell receptor beta chain. What it binds is unknown. The data originate from a study of cytomegalovirus exposure and HLA in healthy donors. Study-wide points: Specific recognition of CMV antigens was confirmed in vitro for a few chains (all CMV-associated).

The PCR made use of 60 Vbeta and 13 Jbeta primers. This table comes from immunoSEQ multiplex PCR, and its TCRdb copy is limited to in-frame clones, with some not included. The sample lists about 110,000 clones; roughly 78% were seen once. Germline values: CDR1 GTSNPN, CDR2 SVGIG (reference sequence). V was cut by 0 bases and J by 3 bases, with 9 bases left in between. The CDR3 is made up of 13 amino acids. This clonotype originated in a woman aged 25-40 years in good health and CMV-seronegative. This chain links TRBV30 with TRBJ2-7; D gene ambiguous. The sequenced material came from PBMCs. CDR3 coding DNA: TGTGCCTGGAGTGTACTCCTGTTCTACGAGCAGTACTTC. As protein: CAWSVLLFYEQYF.